At least ten counts were recorded for the clone carrying this T cell receptor beta chain. Its target is not known. This sample is part of a study of T-cell reconstitution after alpha-beta-depleted transplantation in children. There are 15 residues in the CDR3. Per germline, CDR1 LGHNA and CDR2 YSLEER. The J segment lost 3 bases and the V segment lost 1 base, leaving 6 bases of the junction unmatched. Study conclusions and caveats: The authors attributed T-cell counts and diversity one year after transplant mostly to newly produced T cells.

Unique molecular identifiers were incorporated during preparation of the TCRbeta library. One entry per CDR3 protein results from TCRdb running MiXCR on the PCR reads. The sample has 800,000 to 1,000,000 distinct CDR3 sequences, under 30% seen once; the top ten hold roughly 30%. This chain links TRBV4-3 with TRBJ2-7; 7 positions agree with TRBD2. The TCR comes from a boy under two years old who had a stem cell transplant for SCID, so the T cells may come from the graft donor. The sample consisted of PBMCs, mostly from graft donor cells, taken 360 days after TCRalphabeta/CD19-depleted stem cell transplant. Here the CDR3 DNA reads TGCGCCAGCAGCCAAGGTCCCGGGGGGTTCTACGAGCAGTACTTC. This codes for CASSQGPGGFYEQYF.